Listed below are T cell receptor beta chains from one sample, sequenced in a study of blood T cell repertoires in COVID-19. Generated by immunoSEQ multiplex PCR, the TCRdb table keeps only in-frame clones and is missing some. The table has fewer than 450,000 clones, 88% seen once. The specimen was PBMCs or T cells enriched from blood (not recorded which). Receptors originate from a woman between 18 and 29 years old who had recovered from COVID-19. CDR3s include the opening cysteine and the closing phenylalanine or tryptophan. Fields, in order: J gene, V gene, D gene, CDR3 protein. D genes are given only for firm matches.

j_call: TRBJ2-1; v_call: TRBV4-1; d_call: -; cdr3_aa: CASSQDRPGASYNEQFF
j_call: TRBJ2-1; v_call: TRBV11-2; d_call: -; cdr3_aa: CASSWGGGAADEQFF
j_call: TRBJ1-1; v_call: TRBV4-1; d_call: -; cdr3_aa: CASSQVQGDEAFF
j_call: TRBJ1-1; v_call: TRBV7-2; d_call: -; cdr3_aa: CASSSRTDTEAFF
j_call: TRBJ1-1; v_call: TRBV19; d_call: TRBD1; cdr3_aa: CASSTQQGSTMNTEAFF
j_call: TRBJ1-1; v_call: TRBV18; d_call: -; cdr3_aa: CASSPRGGEGAFF
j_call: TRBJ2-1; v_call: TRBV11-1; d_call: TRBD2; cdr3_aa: CASSLGASGGIDEQFF
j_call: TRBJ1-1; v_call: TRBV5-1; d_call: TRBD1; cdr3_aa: CASSLIPTGEDTEAFF
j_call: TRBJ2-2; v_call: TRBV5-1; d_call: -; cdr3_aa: CASSSLGGGVWNTGELFF
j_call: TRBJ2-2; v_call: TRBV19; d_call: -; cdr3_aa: CASTFNAGNIPGELFF
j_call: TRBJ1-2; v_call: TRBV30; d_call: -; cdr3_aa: CAWRGGNYGYTF
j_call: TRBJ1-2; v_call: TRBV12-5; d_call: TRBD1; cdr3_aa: CASGLARQGFNGYTF
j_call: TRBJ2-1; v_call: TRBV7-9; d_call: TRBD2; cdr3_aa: CASSWGLAGMDEQFF
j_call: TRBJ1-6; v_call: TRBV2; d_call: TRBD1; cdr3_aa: CASSPTTGGNSPLHF
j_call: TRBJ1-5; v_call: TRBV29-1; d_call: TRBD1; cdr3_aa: CSVAQGATNQPQHF